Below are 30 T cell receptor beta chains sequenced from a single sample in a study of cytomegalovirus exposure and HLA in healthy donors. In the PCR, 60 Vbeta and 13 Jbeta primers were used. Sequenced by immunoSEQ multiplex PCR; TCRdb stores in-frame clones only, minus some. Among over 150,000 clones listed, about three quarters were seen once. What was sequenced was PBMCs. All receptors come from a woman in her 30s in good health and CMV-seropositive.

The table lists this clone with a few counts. The CDR3 region has the DNA TGTGCCAGTAGTATAAGAGGGGGCGACAGGGTTCTAGACACTGAAGCTTTCTTT. Translation: CASSIRGGDRVLDTEAFF. The chain carries TRBV19 and TRBJ1-1; the match to TRBD1 covers 7 bases. Germline V gene data show CDR1 as LNHDA and CDR2 as SQIVND (reference sequence). The CDR3 covers 18 residues. Trimming cost V 2 bases and J 3 bases; bases outside gene matches: 15.

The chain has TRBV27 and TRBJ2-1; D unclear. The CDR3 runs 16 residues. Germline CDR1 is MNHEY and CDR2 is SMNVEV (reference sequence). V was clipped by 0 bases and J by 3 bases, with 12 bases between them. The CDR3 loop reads CASSLSSETGYNEQFF. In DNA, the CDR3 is TGTGCCAGCAGTTTATCGAGCGAGACTGGCTACAATGAGCAGTTCTTC.

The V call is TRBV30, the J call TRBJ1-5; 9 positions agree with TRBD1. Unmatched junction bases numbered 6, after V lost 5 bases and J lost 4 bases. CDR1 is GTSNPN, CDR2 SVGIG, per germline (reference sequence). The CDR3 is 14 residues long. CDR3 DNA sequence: TGTGCCTGGGTGGGACAGGGAGGGAATCAGCCCCAGCATTTT. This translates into CAWVGQGGNQPQHF.

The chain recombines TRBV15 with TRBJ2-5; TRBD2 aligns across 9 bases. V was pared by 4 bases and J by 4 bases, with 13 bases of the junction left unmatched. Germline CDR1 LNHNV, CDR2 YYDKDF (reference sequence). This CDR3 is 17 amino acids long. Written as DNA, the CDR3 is TGTGCCACCAGCACTCACCTTAGCGGGAGAGGAAGAGAGACCCAGTACTTC. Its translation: CATSTHLSGRGRETQYF.

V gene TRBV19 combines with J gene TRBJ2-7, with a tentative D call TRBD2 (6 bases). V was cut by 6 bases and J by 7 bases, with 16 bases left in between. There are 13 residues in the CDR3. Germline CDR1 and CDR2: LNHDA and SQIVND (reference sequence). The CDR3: CASSPGLNSEQYF. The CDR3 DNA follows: TGTGCCAGTAGCCCGGGACTTAATTCGGAGCAGTACTTC.

The CDR3 DNA follows: TGCGCCAGCAGCCAGGGGGGAACAGGATGGGAGACCCAGTACTTC. Encoded protein: CASSQGGTGWETQYF. The chain links TRBV4-3 to TRBJ2-5, with a possible D match to TRBD2 (6 bases). The V gene's germline CDR1 is LGHNA and CDR2 YSLEER. V was shortened by 3 bases and J by 5 bases, with 16 bases between the two germline ends. The CDR3 has 15 residues.

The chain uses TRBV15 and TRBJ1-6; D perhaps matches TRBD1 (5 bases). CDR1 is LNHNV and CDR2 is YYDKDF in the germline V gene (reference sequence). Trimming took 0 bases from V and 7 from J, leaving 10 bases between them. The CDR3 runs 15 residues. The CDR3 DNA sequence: TGTGCCACCAGCAGAGAGGCAGGGCAGAATTCACCCCTCCACTTT. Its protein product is CATSREAGQNSPLHF.

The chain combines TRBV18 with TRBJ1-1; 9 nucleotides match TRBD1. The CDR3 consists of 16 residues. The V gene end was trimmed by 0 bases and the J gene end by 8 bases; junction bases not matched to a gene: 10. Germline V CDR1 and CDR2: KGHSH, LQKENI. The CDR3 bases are TGTGCCAGCTCACCACCGGTTGTTTACAGGGGGCGAGAAGCTTTCTTT. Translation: CASSPPVVYRGREAFF.

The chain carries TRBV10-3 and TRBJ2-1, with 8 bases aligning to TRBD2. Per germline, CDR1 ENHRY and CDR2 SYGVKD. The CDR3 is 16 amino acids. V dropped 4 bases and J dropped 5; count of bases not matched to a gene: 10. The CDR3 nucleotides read TGTGCCATCAGTGGTAAAACTAGCGGCCAGAACAATGAGCAGTTCTTC. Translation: CAISGKTSGQNNEQFF.

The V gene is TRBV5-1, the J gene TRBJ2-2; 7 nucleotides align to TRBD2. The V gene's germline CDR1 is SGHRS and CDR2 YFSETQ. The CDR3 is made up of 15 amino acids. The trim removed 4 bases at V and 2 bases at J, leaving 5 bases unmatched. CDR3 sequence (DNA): TGCGCCAGCAGCGCAGCGGGACCAAACACCGGGGAGCTGTTTTTT. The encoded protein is CASSAAGPNTGELFF.

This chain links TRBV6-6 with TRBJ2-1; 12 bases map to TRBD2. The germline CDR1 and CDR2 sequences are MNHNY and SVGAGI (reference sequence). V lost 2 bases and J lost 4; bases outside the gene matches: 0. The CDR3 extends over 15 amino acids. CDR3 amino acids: CASSYLAGGYNEQFF. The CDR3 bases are TGTGCCAGCAGTTACCTAGCGGGAGGGTACAATGAGCAGTTCTTC.

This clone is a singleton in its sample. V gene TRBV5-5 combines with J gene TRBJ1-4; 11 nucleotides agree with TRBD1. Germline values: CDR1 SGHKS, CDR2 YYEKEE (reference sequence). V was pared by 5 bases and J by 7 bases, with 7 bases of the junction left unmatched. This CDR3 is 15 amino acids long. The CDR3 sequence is CASRSSGTGGEKLFF. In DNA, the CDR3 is TGTGCCAGCAGATCCTCCGGGACAGGGGGTGAAAAACTGTTTTTT. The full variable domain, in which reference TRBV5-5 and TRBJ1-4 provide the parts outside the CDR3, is DAGVTQSPTHLIKTRGQQVTLRCSPISGHKSVSWYQQVLGQGPQFIFQYYEKEERGRGNFPDRFSARQFPNYSSELNVNALLLGDSALYLCASRSSGTGGEKLFFGSGTQLSVL.

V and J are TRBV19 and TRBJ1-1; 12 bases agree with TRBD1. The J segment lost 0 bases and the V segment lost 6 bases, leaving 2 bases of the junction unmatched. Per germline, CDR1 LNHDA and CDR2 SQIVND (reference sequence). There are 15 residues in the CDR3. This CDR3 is CASRGTGGMNTEAFF. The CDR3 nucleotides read TGTGCCAGTAGGGGGACAGGGGGCATGAACACTGAAGCTTTCTTT.

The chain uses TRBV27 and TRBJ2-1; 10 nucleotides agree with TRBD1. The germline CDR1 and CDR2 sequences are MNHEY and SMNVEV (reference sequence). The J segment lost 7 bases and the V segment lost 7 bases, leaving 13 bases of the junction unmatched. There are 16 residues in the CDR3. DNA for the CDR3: TGTGCCAGCACCTTTACAGGTTGGACAGGGGGTAATGAGCAGTTCTTC. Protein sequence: CASTFTGWTGGNEQFF.

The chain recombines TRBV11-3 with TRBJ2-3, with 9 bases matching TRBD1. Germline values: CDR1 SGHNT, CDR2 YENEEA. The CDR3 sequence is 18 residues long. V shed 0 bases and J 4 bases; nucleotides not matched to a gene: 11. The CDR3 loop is CASSLDQAGTGKSDTQYF. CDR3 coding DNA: TGTGCCAGCAGCTTAGACCAAGCCGGGACAGGGAAATCAGATACGCAGTATTTT. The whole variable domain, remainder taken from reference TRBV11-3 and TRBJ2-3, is EAGVVQSPRYKIIEKKQPVAFWCNPISGHNTLYWYLQNLGQGPELLIRYENEEAVDDSQLPKDRFSAERLKGVDSTLKIQPAELGDSAVYLCASSLDQAGTGKSDTQYFGPGTRLTVL.

This chain's CDR3 is CASSPRLGLAGRETQYF. In nucleotides, the CDR3 is TGTGCCAGCAGCCCACGACTGGGACTAGCGGGAAGGGAGACCCAGTACTTC. The V gene is TRBV11-3, the J gene TRBJ2-5; TRBD2 matches at 13 bases. Per the germline V gene, CDR1 is SGHNT and CDR2 is YENEEA. The CDR3 has 17 amino acids. V trimming: 5 bases; J trimming: 5 bases; junction bases outside the gene matches: 11.

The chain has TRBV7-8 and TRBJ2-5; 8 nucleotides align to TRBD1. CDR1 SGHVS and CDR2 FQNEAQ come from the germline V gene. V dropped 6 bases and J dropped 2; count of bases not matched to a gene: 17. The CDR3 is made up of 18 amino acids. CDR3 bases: TGTGCCAGCAGTCTTCCGGCGAAGGGACAGGTCCATCAAGAGACCCAGTACTTC. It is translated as CASSLPAKGQVHQETQYF.

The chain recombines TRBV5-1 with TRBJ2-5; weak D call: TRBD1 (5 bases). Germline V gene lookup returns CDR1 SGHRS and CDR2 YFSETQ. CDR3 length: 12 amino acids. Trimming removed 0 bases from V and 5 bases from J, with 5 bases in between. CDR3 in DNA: TGCGCCAGCAGCTTGGAGGGGGAGACCCAGTACTTC. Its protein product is CASSLEGETQYF.

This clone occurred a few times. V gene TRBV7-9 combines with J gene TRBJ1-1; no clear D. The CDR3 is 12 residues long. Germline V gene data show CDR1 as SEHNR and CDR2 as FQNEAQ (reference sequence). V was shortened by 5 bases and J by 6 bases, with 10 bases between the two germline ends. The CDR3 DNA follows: TGTGCCAGCAGCCCCCCCCAGGCTGAAGCTTTCTTT. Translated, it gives CASSPPQAEAFF.

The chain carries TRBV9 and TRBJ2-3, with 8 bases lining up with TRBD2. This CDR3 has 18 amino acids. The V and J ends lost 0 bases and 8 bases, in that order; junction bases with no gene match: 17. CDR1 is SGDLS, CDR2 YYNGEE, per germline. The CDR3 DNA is TGTGCCAGCAGCGTAGACCCTAAAGCGGGGGTAAACTTAGGTACGCAGTATTTT. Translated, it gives CASSVDPKAGVNLGTQYF.

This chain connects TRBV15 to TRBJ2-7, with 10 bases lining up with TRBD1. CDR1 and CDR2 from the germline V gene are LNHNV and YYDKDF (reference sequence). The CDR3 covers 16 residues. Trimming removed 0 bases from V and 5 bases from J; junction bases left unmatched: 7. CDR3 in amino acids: CATSRDFGTGEHEQYF. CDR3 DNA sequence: TGTGCCACCAGCAGAGACTTTGGGACAGGGGAACACGAGCAGTACTTC.

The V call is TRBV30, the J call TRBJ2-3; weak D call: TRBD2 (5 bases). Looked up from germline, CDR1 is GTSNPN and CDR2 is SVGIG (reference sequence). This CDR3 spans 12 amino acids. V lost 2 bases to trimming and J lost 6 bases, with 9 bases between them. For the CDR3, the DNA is TGTGCCTGGAGTAGCGGCGGGGATACGCAGTATTTT. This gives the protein CAWSSGGDTQYF. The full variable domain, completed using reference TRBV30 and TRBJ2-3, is SQTIHQWPATLVQPVGSPLSLECTVEGTSNPNLYWYRQAAGRGLQLLFYSVGIGQISSEVPQNLSASRPQDRQFILSSKKLLLSDSGFYLCAWSSGGDTQYFGPGTRLTVL.

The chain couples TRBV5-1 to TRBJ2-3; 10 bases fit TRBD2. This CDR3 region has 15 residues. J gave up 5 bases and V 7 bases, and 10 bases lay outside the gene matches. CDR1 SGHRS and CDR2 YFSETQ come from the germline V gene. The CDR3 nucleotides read TGCGCCAGCGGAGAACTAGCGGGATTGGTAGATACGCAGTATTTT. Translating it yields CASGELAGLVDTQYF.

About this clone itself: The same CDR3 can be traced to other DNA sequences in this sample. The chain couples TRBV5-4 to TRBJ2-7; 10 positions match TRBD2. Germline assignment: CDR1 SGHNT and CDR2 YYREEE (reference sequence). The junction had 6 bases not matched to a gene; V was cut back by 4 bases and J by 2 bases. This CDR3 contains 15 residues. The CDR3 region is CASSPGLAEAYEQYF. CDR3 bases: TGTGCCAGCAGCCCTGGACTAGCGGAAGCCTACGAGCAGTACTTC.

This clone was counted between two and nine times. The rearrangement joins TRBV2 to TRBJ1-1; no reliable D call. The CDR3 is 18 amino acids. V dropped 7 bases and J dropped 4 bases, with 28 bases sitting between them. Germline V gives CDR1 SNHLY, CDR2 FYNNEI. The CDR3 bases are TGTGCCAGCACCGGGGTATTTCAGGCAGGAGAAAAGGGCACTGAAGCTTTCTTT. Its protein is CASTGVFQAGEKGTEAFF.

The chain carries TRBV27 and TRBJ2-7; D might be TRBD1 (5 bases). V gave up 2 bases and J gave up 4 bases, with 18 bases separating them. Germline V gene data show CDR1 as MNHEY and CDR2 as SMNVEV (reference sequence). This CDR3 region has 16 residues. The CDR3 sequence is CASSLRVQANGYEQYF. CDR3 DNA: TGTGCCAGCAGTTTACGGGTACAGGCAAACGGTTACGAGCAGTACTTC.

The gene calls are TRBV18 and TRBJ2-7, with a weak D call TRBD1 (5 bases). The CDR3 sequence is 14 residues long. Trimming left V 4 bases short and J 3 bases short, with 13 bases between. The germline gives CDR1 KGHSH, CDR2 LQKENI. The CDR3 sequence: CASSRQDRNYEQYF. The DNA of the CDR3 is TGTGCCAGCTCACGACAAGACAGAAACTACGAGCAGTACTTC. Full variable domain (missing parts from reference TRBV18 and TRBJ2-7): NAGVMQNPRHLVRRRGQEARLRCSPMKGHSHVYWYRQLPEEGLKFMVYLQKENIIDESGMPKERFSAEFPKEGPSILRIQQVVRGDSAAYFCASSRQDRNYEQYFGPGTRLTVT.

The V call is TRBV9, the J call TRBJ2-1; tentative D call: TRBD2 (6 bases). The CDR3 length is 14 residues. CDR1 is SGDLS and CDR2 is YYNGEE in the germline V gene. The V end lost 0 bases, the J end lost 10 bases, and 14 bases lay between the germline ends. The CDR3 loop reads CASSVAGGSGEQFF. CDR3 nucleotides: TGTGCCAGCAGCGTAGCCGGGGGTTCAGGGGAGCAGTTCTTC.

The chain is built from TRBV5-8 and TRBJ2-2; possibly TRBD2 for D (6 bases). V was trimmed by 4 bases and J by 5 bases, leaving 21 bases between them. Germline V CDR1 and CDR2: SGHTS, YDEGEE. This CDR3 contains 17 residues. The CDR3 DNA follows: TGTGCCAGCAGCCCTACTTATAGCGGACTCGGGACCGGGGAGCTGTTTTTT. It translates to CASSPTYSGLGTGELFF.

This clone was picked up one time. The CDR3 here is CASSWTGAKETQYF. The DNA of the CDR3 is TGTGCCAGCAGCTGGACTGGTGCCAAAGAGACCCAGTACTTC. The chain combines TRBV11-3 with TRBJ2-5, with D maybe TRBD2 (5 bases). The CDR3 loop spans 14 amino acids. Germline V lookup: CDR1 SGHNT, CDR2 YENEEA. V gave up 4 bases and J gave up 3 bases, with 12 bases separating them.